The TCR beta chain described here comes from a study of identical twins. TCRdb passed the 5' RACE reads through MiXCR, listing each CDR3 protein once. The data hold 200,000 to 250,000 distinct CDR3 sequences, with about 7.5% observed a single time. CDR1 is SGHTA, CDR2 FQGNSA, per germline. Germline trimming cut 5 bases from V and 3 bases from J; bases unmatched to any gene: 7. The CDR3 has 15 residues. This same sample was also taken into another study, of yellow fever vaccine responses in identical twins.

This sequence joins TRBV7-2 and TRBJ2-7; 10 nucleotides line up with TRBD2. Sequencing used memory (CD45RO+) T cells sorted from blood. The TCR comes from a woman aged 18-35 years in good health. The CDR3 sequence is CASSVGLAVVYEQYF. The CDR3 nucleotides read TGTGCCAGCAGCGTAGGACTAGCGGTGGTCTACGAGCAGTACTTC.